The source of this T cell receptor (beta chain) is a study of T cell repertoires in cytomegalovirus infection. For the study at large: Shared public TCR beta signatures pointed to both CMV infection and a matching HLA type. General study points: CMV carriers with the relevant HLA were identified by cumulative public TCR beta family frequency. HLA-C-restricted CMV clonotypes gave the most frequent clonotype in two of eight donors.

CDR1 and CDR2 from the germline V gene are MDHEN and SYDVKM. This CDR3 region has 15 residues. The V gene end was trimmed by 6 bases and the J gene end by 3 bases; junction bases not matched to a gene: 6. As to this clonotype: The target antigen is unknown.

MiXCR, run by TCRdb on the reads, gives a single entry per CDR3 protein. The sample has a few hundred thousand distinct CDR3 sequences; 15% to 20% are singletons. This clonotype originated in a human donor in good health (CMV status not recorded). Some clones in this sample may be carry-over from other donors' samples. V and J are TRBV28 and TRBJ1-4; 8 bases are a match to TRBD1. The sample consisted of CD8+ T cells from PBMCs. The CDR3 region has the DNA TGTGCCAGCAGCGCATCAGGGGGCCCTAATGAAAAACTGTTTTTT. It yields the protein CASSASGGPNEKLFF.